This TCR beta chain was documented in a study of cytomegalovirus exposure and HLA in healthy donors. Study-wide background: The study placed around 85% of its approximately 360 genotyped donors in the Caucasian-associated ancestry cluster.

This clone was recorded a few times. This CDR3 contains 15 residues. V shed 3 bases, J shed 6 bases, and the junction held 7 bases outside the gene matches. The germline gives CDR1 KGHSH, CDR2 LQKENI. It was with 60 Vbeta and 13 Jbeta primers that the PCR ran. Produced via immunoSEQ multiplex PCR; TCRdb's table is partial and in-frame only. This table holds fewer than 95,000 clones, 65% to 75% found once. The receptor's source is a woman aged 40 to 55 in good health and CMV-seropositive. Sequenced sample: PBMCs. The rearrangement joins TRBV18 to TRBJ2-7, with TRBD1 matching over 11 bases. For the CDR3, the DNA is TGTGCCAGCTCACCCTCCGGGACAGGGGGTTCCGAGCAGTACTTC. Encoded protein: CASSPSGTGGSEQYF. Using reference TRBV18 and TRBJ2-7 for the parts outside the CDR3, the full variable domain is NAGVMQNPRHLVRRRGQEARLRCSPMKGHSHVYWYRQLPEEGLKFMVYLQKENIIDESGMPKERFSAEFPKEGPSILRIQQVVRGDSAAYFCASSPSGTGGSEQYFGPGTRLTVT.